This TCR beta chain emerged from a study of human T cells and chemical hapten exposure. The overall study: Subjects had 2% DPC placed on about 2 cm by about 2 cm of upper inner arm skin for sensitization. Cases of alopecia areata, totalis or universalis occurred in a predominantly female patient group. Broader study findings: Expanded TCR sets contained significantly more large CDR3 similarity clusters than controls.

Time point in this sample: pre-sensitization, week 0. The treatment was: therapeutic diphenylcyclopropenone sensitization with weekly scalp DPC. Non-pregnant alopecia patients aged 18 to 70, suitable for DPC therapy. Each CDR3 protein is one row after TCRdb ran MiXCR on the RACE reads. This table holds about 260,000 distinct CDR3 sequences, around 9.3% found once. V was pared by 0 bases and J by 8 bases, with 12 bases between. Looked up from germline, CDR1 is SGDLS and CDR2 is YYNGEE. This CDR3 spans 14 amino acids. This clonotype has just a few counts. As yet, its antigen is unknown. Material: whole blood, obtained in connection with sensitization to the hapten diphenylcyclopropenone (DPC). The receptor was derived from a middle-aged woman with alopecia areata. Some clones in this sample may be carry-over from other donors' samples. The rearrangement uses TRBV9 and TRBJ1-5; possibly TRBD1 for D (5 bases). CDR3 amino acids: CASSVGMGGEPQHF. The CDR3 coding sequence is TGTGCCAGCAGCGTAGGTATGGGGGGTGAGCCCCAGCATTTT. Full variable domain (missing parts from reference TRBV9 and TRBJ1-5): DSGVTQTPKHLITATGQRVTLRCSPRSGDLSVYWYQQSLDQGLQFLIQYYNGEERAKGNILERFSAQQFPDLHSELNLSSLELGDSALYFCASSVGMGGEPQHFGDGTRLSIL.